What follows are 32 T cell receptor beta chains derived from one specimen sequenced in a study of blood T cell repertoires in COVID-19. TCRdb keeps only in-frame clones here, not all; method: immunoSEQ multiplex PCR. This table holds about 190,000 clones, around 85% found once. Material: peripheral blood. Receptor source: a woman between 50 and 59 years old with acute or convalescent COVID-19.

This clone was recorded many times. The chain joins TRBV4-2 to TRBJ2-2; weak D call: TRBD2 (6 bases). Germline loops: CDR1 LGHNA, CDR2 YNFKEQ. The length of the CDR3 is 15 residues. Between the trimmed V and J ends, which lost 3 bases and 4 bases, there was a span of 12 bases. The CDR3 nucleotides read TGTGCCAGCAGCCATGGGCGGGGCCTCACCGGGGAGCTGTTTTTT. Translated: CASSHGRGLTGELFF.

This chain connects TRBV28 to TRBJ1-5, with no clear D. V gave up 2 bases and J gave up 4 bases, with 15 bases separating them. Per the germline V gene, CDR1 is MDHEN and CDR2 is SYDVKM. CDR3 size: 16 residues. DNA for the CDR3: TGTGCCAGCAGTTTAGGGAGGTCAGGTGGAAATCAGCCCCAGCATTTT. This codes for CASSLGRSGGNQPQHF.

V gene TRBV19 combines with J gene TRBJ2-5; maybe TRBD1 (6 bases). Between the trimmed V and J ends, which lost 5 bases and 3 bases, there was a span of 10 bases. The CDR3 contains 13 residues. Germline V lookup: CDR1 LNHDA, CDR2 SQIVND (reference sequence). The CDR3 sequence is CASSPRTEETQYF. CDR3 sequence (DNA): TGTGCCAGTAGTCCCCGGACAGAAGAGACCCAGTACTTC.

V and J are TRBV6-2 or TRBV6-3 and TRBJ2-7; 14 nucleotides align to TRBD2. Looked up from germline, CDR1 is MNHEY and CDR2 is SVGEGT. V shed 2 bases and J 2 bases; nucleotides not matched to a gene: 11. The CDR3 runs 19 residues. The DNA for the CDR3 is TGTGCCAGCAGTTACCTTCAGAGCGGACTAGCGGGAGGCCCCTACGAGCAGTACTTC. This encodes CASSYLQSGLAGGPYEQYF.

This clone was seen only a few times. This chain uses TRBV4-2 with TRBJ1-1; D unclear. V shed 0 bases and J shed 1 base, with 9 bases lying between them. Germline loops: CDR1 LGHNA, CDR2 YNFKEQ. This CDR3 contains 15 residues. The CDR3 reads CASSQEHLANTEAFF. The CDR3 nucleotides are TGTGCCAGCAGCCAAGAACACCTGGCGAACACTGAAGCTTTCTTT.

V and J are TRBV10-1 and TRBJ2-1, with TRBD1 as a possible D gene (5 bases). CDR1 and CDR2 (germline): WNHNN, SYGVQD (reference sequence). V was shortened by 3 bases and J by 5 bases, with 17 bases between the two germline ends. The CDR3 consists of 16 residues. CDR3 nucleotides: TGCGCCAGCAGTGATTTTGGGAAAACAGGCCACAATGAGCAGTTCTTC. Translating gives CASSDFGKTGHNEQFF.

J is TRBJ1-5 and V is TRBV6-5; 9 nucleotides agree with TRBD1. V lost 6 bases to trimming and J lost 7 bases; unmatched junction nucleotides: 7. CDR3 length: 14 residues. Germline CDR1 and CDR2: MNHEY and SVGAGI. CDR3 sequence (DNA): TGTGCCAGCAGGGACAGGGGTCTGGGCCAGCCCCAGCATTTT. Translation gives CASRDRGLGQPQHF.

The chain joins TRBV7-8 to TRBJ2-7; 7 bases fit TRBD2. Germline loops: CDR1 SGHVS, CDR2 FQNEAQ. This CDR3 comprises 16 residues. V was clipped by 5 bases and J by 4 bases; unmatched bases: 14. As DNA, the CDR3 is TGTGCCAGCAGCATTTATGCGGGGAGGGCCGGATACGAGCAGTACTTC. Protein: CASSIYAGRAGYEQYF. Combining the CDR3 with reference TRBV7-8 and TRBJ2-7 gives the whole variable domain GAGVSQSPRYKVAKRGQDVALRCDPISGHVSLFWYQQALGQGPEFLTYFQNEAQLDKSGLPSDRFFAERPEGSVSTLKIQRTQQEDSAVYLCASSIYAGRAGYEQYFGPGTRLTVT.

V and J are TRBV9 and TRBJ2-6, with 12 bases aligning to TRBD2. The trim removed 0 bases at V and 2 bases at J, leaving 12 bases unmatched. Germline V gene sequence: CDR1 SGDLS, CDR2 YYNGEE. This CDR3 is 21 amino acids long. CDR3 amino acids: CASSVDSRLAGVPPGANVLTF. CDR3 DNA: TGTGCCAGCAGCGTAGACAGTAGACTAGCGGGAGTCCCACCTGGGGCCAACGTCCTGACTTTC.

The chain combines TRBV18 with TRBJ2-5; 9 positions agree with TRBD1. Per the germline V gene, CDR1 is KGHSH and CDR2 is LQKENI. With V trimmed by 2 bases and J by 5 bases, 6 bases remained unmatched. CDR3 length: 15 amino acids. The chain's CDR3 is CASSPITGGSETQYF. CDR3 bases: TGTGCCAGCTCACCAATCACAGGGGGCAGTGAGACCCAGTACTTC.

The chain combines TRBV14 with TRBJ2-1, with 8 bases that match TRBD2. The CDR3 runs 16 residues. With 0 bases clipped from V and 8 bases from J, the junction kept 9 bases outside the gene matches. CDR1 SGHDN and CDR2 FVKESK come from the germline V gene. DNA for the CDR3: TGTGCCAGCAGCCAAGACGAACTAGCGGCATGGTATGAGCAGTTCTTC. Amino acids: CASSQDELAAWYEQFF.

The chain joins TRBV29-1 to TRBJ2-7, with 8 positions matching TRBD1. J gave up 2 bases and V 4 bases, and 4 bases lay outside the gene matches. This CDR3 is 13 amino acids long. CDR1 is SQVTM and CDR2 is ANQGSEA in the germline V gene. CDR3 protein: CSVAGGGPYEQYF. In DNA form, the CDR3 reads TGCAGCGTTGCAGGGGGCGGACCCTACGAGCAGTACTTC.

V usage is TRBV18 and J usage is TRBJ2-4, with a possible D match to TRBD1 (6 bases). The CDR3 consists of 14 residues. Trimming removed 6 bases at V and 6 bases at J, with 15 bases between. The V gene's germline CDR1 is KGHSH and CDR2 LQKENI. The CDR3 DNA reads TGTGCCAGCTCCTCTGGGGGCACTGGAAACATTCAGTACTTC. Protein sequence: CASSSGGTGNIQYF.

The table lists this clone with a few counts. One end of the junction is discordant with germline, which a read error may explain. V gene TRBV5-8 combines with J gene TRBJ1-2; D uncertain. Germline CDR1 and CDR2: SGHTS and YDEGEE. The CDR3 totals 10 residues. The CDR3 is CASSLVRQVF. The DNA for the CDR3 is TGTGCCAGCAGCTTGGTCAGGCAGGTCTTC.

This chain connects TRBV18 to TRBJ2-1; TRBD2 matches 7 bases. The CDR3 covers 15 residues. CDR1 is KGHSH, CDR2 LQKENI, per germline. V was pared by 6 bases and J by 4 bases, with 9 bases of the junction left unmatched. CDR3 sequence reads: CASSPAGLSYNEQFF. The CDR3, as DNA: TGTGCCAGCTCGCCAGCGGGGCTATCTTACAATGAGCAGTTCTTC. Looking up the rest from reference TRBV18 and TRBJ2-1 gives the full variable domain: NAGVMQNPRHLVRRRGQEARLRCSPMKGHSHVYWYRQLPEEGLKFMVYLQKENIIDESGMPKERFSAEFPKEGPSILRIQQVVRGDSAAYFCASSPAGLSYNEQFFGPGTRLTVL.

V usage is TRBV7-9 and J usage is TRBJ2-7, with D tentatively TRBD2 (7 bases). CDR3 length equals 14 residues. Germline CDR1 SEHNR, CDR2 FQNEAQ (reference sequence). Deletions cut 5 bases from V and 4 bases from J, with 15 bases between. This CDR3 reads CASSVTGGKYEQYF. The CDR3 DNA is TGTGCCAGCAGCGTCACGGGGGGCAAGTACGAGCAGTACTTC.

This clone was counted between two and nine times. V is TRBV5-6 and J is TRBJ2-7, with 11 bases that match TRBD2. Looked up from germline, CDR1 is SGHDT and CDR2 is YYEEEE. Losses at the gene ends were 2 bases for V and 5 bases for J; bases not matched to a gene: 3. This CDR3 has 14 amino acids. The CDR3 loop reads CASSFSGGANEQYF. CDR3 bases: TGTGCCAGCAGCTTTAGCGGGGGGGCCAACGAGCAGTACTTC.

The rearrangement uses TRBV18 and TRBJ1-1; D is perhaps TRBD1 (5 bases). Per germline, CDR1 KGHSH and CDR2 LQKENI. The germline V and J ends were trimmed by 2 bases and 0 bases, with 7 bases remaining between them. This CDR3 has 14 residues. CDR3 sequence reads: CASSPTGVNTEAFF. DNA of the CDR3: TGTGCCAGCTCACCAACAGGCGTGAACACTGAAGCTTTCTTT.

The CDR3 region is CASSEASGTRAYGYTF. CDR3 nucleotide sequence: TGTGCCAGCAGTGAAGCGAGCGGGACACGAGCCTATGGCTACACCTTC. The rearrangement joins TRBV6-1 to TRBJ1-2, with a tentative D call TRBD1 (6 bases). Trimming cost V 0 bases and J 4 bases, with 15 bases left between them. This CDR3 contains 16 residues. Germline CDR1 MNHNS, CDR2 SASEGT.

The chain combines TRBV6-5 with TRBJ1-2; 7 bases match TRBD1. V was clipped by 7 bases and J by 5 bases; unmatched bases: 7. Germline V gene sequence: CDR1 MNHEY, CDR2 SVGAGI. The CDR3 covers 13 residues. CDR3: CASTATGTYGYTF. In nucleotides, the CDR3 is TGTGCCAGCACCGCGACAGGGACGTATGGCTACACCTTC.

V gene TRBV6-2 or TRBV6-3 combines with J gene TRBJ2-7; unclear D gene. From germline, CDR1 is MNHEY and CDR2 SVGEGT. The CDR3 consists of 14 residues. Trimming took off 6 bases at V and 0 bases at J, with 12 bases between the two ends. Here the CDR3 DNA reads TGTGCCAGCAGCTCCGGAGTGCTCTCCTACGAGCAGTACTTC. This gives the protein CASSSGVLSYEQYF.

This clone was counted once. The CDR3 loop is CASSPTATGELFF. For the CDR3, the DNA is TGTGCCAGCAGCCCGACAGCTACCGGGGAGCTGTTTTTT. This chain uses TRBV12-3 or TRBV12-4 with TRBJ2-2, with D tentatively TRBD1 (5 bases). The V end was cut by 6 bases, the J end by 5 bases, with 10 bases between. CDR3 length: 13 residues.

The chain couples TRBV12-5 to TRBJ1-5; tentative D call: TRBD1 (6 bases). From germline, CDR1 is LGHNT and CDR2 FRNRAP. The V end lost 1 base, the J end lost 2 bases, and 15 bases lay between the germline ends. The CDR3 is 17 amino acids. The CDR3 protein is CASGLGYTKGGNQPQHF. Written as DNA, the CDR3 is TGTGCTAGTGGTTTGGGGTACACCAAGGGGGGCAATCAGCCCCAGCATTTT.

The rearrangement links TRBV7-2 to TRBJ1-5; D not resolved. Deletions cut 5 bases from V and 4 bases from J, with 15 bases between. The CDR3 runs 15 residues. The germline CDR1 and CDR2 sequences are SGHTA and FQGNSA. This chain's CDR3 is CASSLSSSGNQPQHF. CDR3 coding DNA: TGTGCCAGCAGCCTTTCCTCGTCCGGGAATCAGCCCCAGCATTTT.

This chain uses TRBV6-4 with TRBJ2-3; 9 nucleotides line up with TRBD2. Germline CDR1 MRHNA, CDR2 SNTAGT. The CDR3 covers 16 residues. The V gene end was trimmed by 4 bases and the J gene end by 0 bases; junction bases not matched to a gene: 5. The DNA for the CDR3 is TGTGCCAGCAGTGCTAGCGGGAATCCTAGCACAGATACGCAGTATTTT. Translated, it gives CASSASGNPSTDTQYF.

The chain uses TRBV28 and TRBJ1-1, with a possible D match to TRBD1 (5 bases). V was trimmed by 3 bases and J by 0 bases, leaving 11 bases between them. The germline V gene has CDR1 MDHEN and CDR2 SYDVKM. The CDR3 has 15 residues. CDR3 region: CASSLGGRVNTEAFF. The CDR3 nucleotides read TGTGCCAGCAGTTTGGGGGGACGGGTGAACACTGAAGCTTTCTTT.

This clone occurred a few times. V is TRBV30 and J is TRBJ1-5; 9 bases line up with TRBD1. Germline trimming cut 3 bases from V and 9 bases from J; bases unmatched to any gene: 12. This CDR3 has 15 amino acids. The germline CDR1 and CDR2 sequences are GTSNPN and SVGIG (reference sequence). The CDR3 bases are TGTGCCTGGAGGCCTCCGGGACAGGGACTTTGGCCCCAGCATTTT. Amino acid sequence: CAWRPPGQGLWPQHF.

The CDR3 spells CASSSPRGSTIYF. Here the CDR3 DNA reads TGTGCCAGCAGCTCCCCTCGGGGGTCCACCATATATTTT. The J gene is TRBJ1-3, the V gene TRBV28; D might be TRBD1 (5 bases). The germline CDR1 and CDR2 sequences are MDHEN and SYDVKM. The length of the CDR3 is 13 residues. Trimming shortened V by 6 bases and J by 9 bases, and 15 bases separated the two germline ends.

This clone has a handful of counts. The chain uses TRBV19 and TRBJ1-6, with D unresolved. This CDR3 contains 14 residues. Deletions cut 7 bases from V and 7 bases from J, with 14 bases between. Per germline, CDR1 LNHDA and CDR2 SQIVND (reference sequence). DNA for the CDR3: TGTGCCAGTACCACCGTCGGTCGGAATTCACCCCTCCACTTT. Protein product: CASTTVGRNSPLHF.

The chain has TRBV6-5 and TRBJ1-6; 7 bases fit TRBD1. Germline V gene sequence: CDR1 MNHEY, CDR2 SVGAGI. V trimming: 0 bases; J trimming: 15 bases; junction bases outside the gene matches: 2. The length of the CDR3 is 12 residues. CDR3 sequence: CASSYSNRGLHF. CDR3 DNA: TGTGCCAGCAGTTACTCTAACAGGGGCCTCCACTTT.

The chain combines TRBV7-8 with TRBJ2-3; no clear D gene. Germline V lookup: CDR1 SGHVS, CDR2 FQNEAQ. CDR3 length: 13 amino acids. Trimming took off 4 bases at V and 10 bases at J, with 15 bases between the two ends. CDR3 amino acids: CASSSPPSSAQYF. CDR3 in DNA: TGTGCCAGCAGCTCCCCTCCGAGTTCGGCGCAGTATTTT.

The CDR3 DNA reads TGTGCCACCGGACAGGGGGAGTACAATGAGCAGTTCTTC. Translating gives CATGQGEYNEQFF. The rearrangement uses TRBV15 and TRBJ2-1, with TRBD1 identical over 10 bases. Germline V CDR1 and CDR2: LNHNV, YYDKDF (reference sequence). This CDR3 contains 13 residues. V trimming: 8 bases; J trimming: 4 bases; junction bases outside the gene matches: 2.